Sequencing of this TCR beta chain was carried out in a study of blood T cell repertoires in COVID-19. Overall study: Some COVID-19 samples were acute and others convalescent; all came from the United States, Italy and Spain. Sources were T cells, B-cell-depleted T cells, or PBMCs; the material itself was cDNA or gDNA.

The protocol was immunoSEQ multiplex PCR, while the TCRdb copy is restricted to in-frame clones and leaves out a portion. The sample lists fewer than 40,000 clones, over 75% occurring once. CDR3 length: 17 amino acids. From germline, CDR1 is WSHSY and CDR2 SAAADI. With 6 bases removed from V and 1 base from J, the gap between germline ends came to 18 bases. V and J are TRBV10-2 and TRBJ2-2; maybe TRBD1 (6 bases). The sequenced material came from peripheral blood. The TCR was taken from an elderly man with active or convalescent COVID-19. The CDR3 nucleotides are TGCGCCAGCAGAACCCGGGGACACCGGATGAACACCGGGGAGCTGTTTTTT. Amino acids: CASRTRGHRMNTGELFF.